The 23 T cell receptor beta chains listed next were all sequenced from one sample in a study of blood T cell repertoires in COVID-19. Assay used: immunoSEQ multiplex PCR; TCRdb lists only in-frame clones, some missing. The data hold approximately 200,000 clones, with less than 90% observed a single time. What was sequenced was peripheral blood. These receptors were collected from a man between 65 and 80 years old with acute or convalescent COVID-19.

V usage is TRBV6-4 and J usage is TRBJ2-1, with 7 positions matching TRBD2. CDR3 length: 17 amino acids. Looked up from germline, CDR1 is MRHNA and CDR2 is SNTAGT. The V and J ends lost 6 bases and 0 bases, in that order; junction bases with no gene match: 11. As DNA, the CDR3 is TGTGCCAGCAGCCGACTAGCTTTGGGTAACTCCTACAATGAGCAGTTCTTC. Translating gives CASSRLALGNSYNEQFF.

The rearrangement links TRBV18 to TRBJ1-2; the D gene is possibly TRBD1 (5 bases). Looked up from germline, CDR1 is KGHSH and CDR2 is LQKENI. This CDR3 is 16 amino acids long. Trimming removed 1 base at V and 8 bases at J, with 20 bases between. This CDR3 is CASSPRVEGNAEGYTF. The CDR3 DNA sequence: TGTGCCAGCTCACCACGGGTGGAGGGGAACGCGGAGGGCTACACCTTC.

Only one count was recorded for this clone. The chain couples TRBV28 to TRBJ2-1; a weak D match, TRBD1 (5 bases). The CDR3 totals 15 residues. Trimming took off 5 bases at V and 2 bases at J, with 13 bases between the two ends. CDR1 is MDHEN and CDR2 is SYDVKM in the germline V gene. In nucleotides, the CDR3 is TGTGCCAGCAGTCCCGACAGCGTCACCTACAATGAGCAGTTCTTC. This translates into CASSPDSVTYNEQFF. Full variable domain (rest looked up from reference TRBV28 and TRBJ2-1): DVKVTQSSRYLVKRTGEKVFLECVQDMDHENMFWYRQDPGLGLRLIYFSYDVKMKEKGDIPEGYSVSREKKERFSLILESASTNQTSMYLCASSPDSVTYNEQFFGPGTRLTVL.

The chain carries TRBV9 and TRBJ1-4, with TRBD1 matching over 7 bases. The germline gives CDR1 SGDLS, CDR2 YYNGEE. With 6 bases clipped from V and 1 base from J, the junction kept 6 bases outside the gene matches. The CDR3 spans 15 residues. As DNA, the CDR3 is TGTGCCAGCACCCCGACAGGGTTAACTAATGAAAAACTGTTTTTT. It encodes CASTPTGLTNEKLFF.

This clone has just a few counts. The CDR3 region has the DNA TGCAGTGCTAGTGCCGCCGGGAGGGGGGAGACCCAGTACTTC. The encoded protein is CSASAAGRGETQYF. V and J are TRBV20-1 and TRBJ2-5; 8 positions match TRBD2. The CDR3 sequence is 14 residues long. Germline lookup yields CDR1 DFQATT and CDR2 SNEGSKA (reference sequence). The J segment lost 5 bases and the V segment lost 3 bases, leaving 8 bases of the junction unmatched.

J is TRBJ1-1 and V is TRBV7-6; D not certain. This CDR3 has 14 residues. V lost 5 bases and J lost 4, with 14 bases in between. CDR1 and CDR2 (germline): SGHVS, FNYEAQ. CDR3: CASSQTEPSTEAFF. The CDR3 DNA follows: TGTGCCAGCAGCCAAACAGAGCCAAGCACTGAAGCTTTCTTT.

The V and J genes are TRBV24-1 and TRBJ2-1; 7 positions agree with TRBD1. Trimming took 4 bases from V and 0 from J; bases not matched to a gene: 2. The CDR3 runs 15 residues. Germline V gene sequence: CDR1 KGHDR, CDR2 SFDVKD. In DNA form, the CDR3 reads TGTGCCACCAGTGACCCAGGGGGCTCCTACAATGAGCAGTTCTTC. Its protein is CATSDPGGSYNEQFF.

J is TRBJ2-5 and V is TRBV20-1; a possible D gene is TRBD2 (6 bases). Germline CDR1 reads DFQATT; CDR2 reads SNEGSKA (reference sequence). V lost 3 bases and J lost 5, with 13 bases in between. This CDR3 spans 13 amino acids. In DNA, the CDR3 is TGCAGTGCTAGTAGCGGTGTAACGGAGACCCAGTACTTC. The encoded protein is CSASSGVTETQYF.

The V and J genes are TRBV10-2 and TRBJ1-6, with D possibly TRBD1 on 6 matching bases. The CDR3 totals 14 residues. Trimming stripped 8 bases from V and 6 bases from J, with 14 bases between. From germline, CDR1 is WSHSY and CDR2 SAAADI. The DNA for the CDR3 is TGCGCCAGCGGGGGGGGGACACTTAATTCACCCCTCCACTTT. Protein: CASGGGTLNSPLHF.

The chain couples TRBV7-9 to TRBJ1-2; D may be TRBD1 (5 bases). The ends were cut back, 5 bases at V and 7 bases at J, with 14 bases in the middle. The length of the CDR3 is 13 residues. Germline CDR1 is SEHNR and CDR2 is FQNEAQ (reference sequence). CDR3 amino acids: CASSASGLLGYTF. CDR3 nucleotides: TGTGCCAGCAGCGCGTCAGGGTTGCTTGGCTACACCTTC.

The V call is TRBV6-4, the J call TRBJ1-5; D possibly corresponds to TRBD1 (5 bases). Trimming stripped 0 bases from V and 4 bases from J, with 13 bases between. The CDR3 contains 16 residues. Looked up from germline, CDR1 is MRHNA and CDR2 is SNTAGT. CDR3 nucleotides: TGTGCCAGCAGTGACTCGGACAAGGGTTGGAATCAGCCCCAGCATTTT. Translated, it gives CASSDSDKGWNQPQHF.

The chain combines TRBV7-9 with TRBJ1-1, with D unresolved. The CDR3 has 16 amino acids. V lost 4 bases, J lost 3 bases, and 18 bases lay in between. The V gene's germline CDR1 is SEHNR and CDR2 FQNEAQ (reference sequence). CDR3 DNA sequence: TGTGCCAGCAGCTCCGGACTTACACATCAGGACACTGAAGCTTTCTTT. Translation: CASSSGLTHQDTEAFF.

This clone was seen a handful of times. The chain is built from TRBV29-1 and TRBJ1-1, with D hard to call. CDR3 length: 13 amino acids. CDR1 is SQVTM, CDR2 ANQGSEA, per germline. V was trimmed by 2 bases and J by 2 bases, leaving 9 bases between them. For the CDR3, the DNA is TGCAGCGTTGAATATAAATTCAACACTGAAGCTTTCTTT. Amino acids: CSVEYKFNTEAFF.

V and J are TRBV15 and TRBJ1-5; D ambiguous. The CDR3 sequence is 15 residues long. The V end lost 1 base, the J end lost 6 bases, and 13 bases lay between the germline ends. The germline V gene encodes CDR1 LNHNV and CDR2 YYDKDF (reference sequence). This CDR3 is CATSRGPAVGQPQHF. For the CDR3, the DNA is TGTGCCACCAGCAGAGGGCCGGCGGTGGGTCAGCCCCAGCATTTT.

The V gene is TRBV10-3, the J gene TRBJ2-2; the match to TRBD2 covers 10 bases. Germline V CDR1 and CDR2: ENHRY, SYGVKD. The CDR3 contains 16 residues. J gave up 6 bases and V 11 bases, and 15 bases lay outside the gene matches. In DNA form, the CDR3 reads TGTGCCTCGACAAAAGCGGGAGGGCCCTCGGCCGGGGAGCTGTTTTTT. This gives the protein CASTKAGGPSAGELFF.

This chain uses TRBV10-3 with TRBJ1-1; TRBD1 matches at 7 bases. This CDR3 has 16 residues. Trimming removed 0 bases from V and 3 bases from J; junction bases left unmatched: 7. Germline loops: CDR1 ENHRY, CDR2 SYGVKD. The CDR3 DNA follows: TGTGCCATCAGTGAGTCGATGAAGGGGGCCTACACTGAAGCTTTCTTT. Translated, it gives CAISESMKGAYTEAFF.

The chain has TRBV11-2 and TRBJ2-7; D ambiguous. V lost 4 bases and J lost 4, with 8 bases in between. The CDR3 contains 12 residues. Looked up from germline, CDR1 is SGHAT and CDR2 is FQNNGV. CDR3: CASSSNRYEQYF. In DNA form, the CDR3 reads TGTGCCAGCAGCTCCAACAGATACGAGCAGTACTTC.

The chain recombines TRBV19 with TRBJ1-5; D ambiguous. In germline, CDR1 is LNHDA, CDR2 SQIVND (reference sequence). The CDR3 has 20 amino acids. Trimming removed 0 bases at V and 1 base at J, with 22 bases between. The CDR3 spells CASSIDSVYLEEESNQPQHF. CDR3 nucleotides: TGTGCCAGTAGTATAGATTCCGTTTACCTTGAGGAGGAGAGCAATCAGCCCCAGCATTTT.

The chain uses TRBV19 and TRBJ2-7; 10 bases line up with TRBD2. Trimming removed 4 bases from V and 0 bases from J; junction bases left unmatched: 3. The CDR3 is 15 amino acids. Per germline, CDR1 LNHDA and CDR2 SQIVND (reference sequence). CDR3 nucleotide sequence: TGTGCCAGTAGTACTCTAGCGGGAGCCTCCTACGAGCAGTACTTC. This encodes CASSTLAGASYEQYF.

V and J are TRBV28 and TRBJ2-6; TRBD2 is a possible D gene (5 bases). Deletions cut 5 bases from V and 2 bases from J, with 7 bases between. Germline lookup yields CDR1 MDHEN and CDR2 SYDVKM. This CDR3 comprises 14 residues. The chain's CDR3 is CASSGSAGANVLTF. Here the CDR3 DNA reads TGTGCCAGCAGTGGGAGTGCTGGGGCCAACGTCCTGACTTTC. Supplemented by reference TRBV28 and TRBJ2-6, the full variable domain reads DVKVTQSSRYLVKRTGEKVFLECVQDMDHENMFWYRQDPGLGLRLIYFSYDVKMKEKGDIPEGYSVSREKKERFSLILESASTNQTSMYLCASSGSAGANVLTFGAGSRLTVL.

The chain recombines TRBV27 with TRBJ1-6; 7 positions match TRBD1. CDR1 and CDR2 (germline): MNHEY, SMNVEV (reference sequence). The CDR3 consists of 14 residues. V was pared by 1 base and J by 7 bases, with 1 base of the junction left unmatched. In DNA form, the CDR3 reads TGTGCCAGCAGTTTATACAGGGGAAATTCACCCCTCCACTTT. Translating gives CASSLYRGNSPLHF.

CDR3 nucleotides: TGTGCCAGCAGCTTAGTCCTAGCGGCTGGGTCCTACAATGAGCAGTTCTTC. This codes for CASSLVLAAGSYNEQFF. The chain links TRBV7-9 to TRBJ2-1; 7 positions match TRBD2. The CDR3 consists of 17 residues. Germline-derived CDR1 and CDR2 are SEHNR and FQNEAQ (reference sequence). The V and J ends lost 1 base and 1 base, in that order; junction bases with no gene match: 7.

V usage is TRBV5-1 and J usage is TRBJ2-1; 7 bases fit TRBD1. Germline V gene lookup returns CDR1 SGHRS and CDR2 YFSETQ. The CDR3 is made up of 15 amino acids. Trimming at V came to 7 bases and at J to 2 bases, leaving 9 bases not matched to a gene. CDR3: CASRYGTEAYNEQFF. DNA of the CDR3: TGCGCCAGCCGCTACGGGACAGAAGCCTACAATGAGCAGTTCTTC.